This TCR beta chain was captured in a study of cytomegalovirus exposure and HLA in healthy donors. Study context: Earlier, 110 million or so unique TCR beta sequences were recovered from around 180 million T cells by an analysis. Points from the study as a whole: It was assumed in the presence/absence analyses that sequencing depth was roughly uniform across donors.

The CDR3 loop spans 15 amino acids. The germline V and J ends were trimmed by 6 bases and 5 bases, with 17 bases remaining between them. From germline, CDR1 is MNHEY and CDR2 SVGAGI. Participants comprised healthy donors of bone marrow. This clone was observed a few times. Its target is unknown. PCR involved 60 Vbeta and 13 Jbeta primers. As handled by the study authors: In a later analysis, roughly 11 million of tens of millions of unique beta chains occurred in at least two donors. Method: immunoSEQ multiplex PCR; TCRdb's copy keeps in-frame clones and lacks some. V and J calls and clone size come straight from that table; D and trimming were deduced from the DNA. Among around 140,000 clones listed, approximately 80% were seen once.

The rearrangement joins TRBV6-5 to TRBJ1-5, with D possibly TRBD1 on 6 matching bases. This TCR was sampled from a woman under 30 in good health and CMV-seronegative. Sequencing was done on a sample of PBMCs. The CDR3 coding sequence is TGTGCCAGCAGGCCCCTACAGGGCCGGCATCAGCCCCAGCATTTT. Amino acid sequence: CASRPLQGRHQPQHF.